This T cell receptor (beta chain) was documented in a study of shared clonotypes between healthy human individuals. The V gene lost 1 base and the J gene lost 7 bases, with 20 bases spanning the gap. Germline CDR1 is PRHDT and CDR2 is FYEKMQ (reference sequence). CDR3 size: 17 residues. There were only Caucasian adults among the donors, and all lived in Nashville, Tennessee. Replicate sorted-subset PCRs were loaded with about 0.2 ug DNA, tens of thousands of T cell genomes. Sequenced by immunoSEQ multiplex PCR; TCRdb stores in-frame clones only, minus some. The table shows under 1,900,000 clones, with approximately 98.5% occurring only once. This clone was seen just once.

The chain combines TRBV13 with TRBJ2-1, with a possible D match to TRBD2 (6 bases). The sequencing sample was made of naive CD4+ T cells sorted from blood. Subset of the sample: CD45RA+ positively selected. The clonotype originates from a man aged 30 to 39 in good health. CDR3 in amino acids: CASSLVSGGLMGNEQFF. CDR3 nucleotide sequence: TGTGCCAGCAGCTTAGTAAGCGGAGGGCTTATGGGGAATGAGCAGTTCTTC.